The next 25 T cell receptor beta chains were all read from a single sample in a study of cytomegalovirus exposure and HLA in healthy donors. The PCR was carried out with 60 Vbeta primers and 13 Jbeta primers. The table came from immunoSEQ multiplex PCR; TCRdb's copy has only in-frame clones and leaves some out. Of over 100,000 clones in the sample, around 63% were seen once. Sequencing was carried out using PBMCs. These receptors all come from a human donor in good health.

This rearrangement joins TRBV19 to TRBJ2-7; 7 bases map to TRBD2. Germline V gene lookup returns CDR1 LNHDA and CDR2 SQIVND (reference sequence). The V and J ends lost 1 base and 3 bases, in that order; junction bases with no gene match: 9. The length of the CDR3 is 16 residues. The CDR3 DNA reads TGTGCCAGTAGTATAGCCCCCGCTAGCGGCATCTACGAGCAGTACTTC. Protein: CASSIAPASGIYEQYF. Together with reference TRBV19 and TRBJ2-7, the CDR3 gives the full variable domain: DGGITQSPKYLFRKEGQNVTLSCEQNLNHDAMYWYRQDPGQGLRLIYYSQIVNDFQKGDIAEGYSVSREKKESFPLTVTSAQKNPTAFYLCASSIAPASGIYEQYFGPGTRLTVT.

The rearrangement joins TRBV29-1 to TRBJ2-1; 9 bases fit TRBD2. The CDR3 is 15 amino acids. V lost 3 bases to trimming and J lost 4 bases; unmatched junction nucleotides: 7. Per germline, CDR1 SQVTM and CDR2 ANQGSEA. The CDR3: CSVELGLAEYNEQFF. CDR3 sequence (DNA): TGCAGCGTTGAGCTGGGACTAGCAGAATACAATGAGCAGTTCTTC.

This sequence joins TRBV7-9 and TRBJ1-4, with no clear D. CDR3 size: 14 residues. CDR1 and CDR2 from the germline V gene are SEHNR and FQNEAQ (reference sequence). Trimming cost V 1 base and J 2 bases, with 5 bases left between them. As DNA, the CDR3 is TGTGCCAGCAGCTTAGACGGGACTAATGAAAAACTGTTTTTT. It translates to CASSLDGTNEKLFF.

This clone was seen more than once but under ten times. The rearrangement joins TRBV29-1 to TRBJ2-3; possible D gene TRBD2, 6 bases. Trimming cost V 2 bases and J 6 bases, with 9 bases left between them. The CDR3 has 12 amino acids. Germline CDR1 reads SQVTM; CDR2 reads ANQGSEA. The CDR3 spells CSVELATDTQYF. The CDR3 bases are TGCAGCGTTGAACTAGCGACGGATACGCAGTATTTT.

The chain has TRBV28 and TRBJ2-2, with 7 nucleotides matching TRBD1. J gave up 6 bases and V 1 base, and 5 bases lay outside the gene matches. Looked up from germline, CDR1 is MDHEN and CDR2 is SYDVKM. CDR3 length equals 15 residues. The CDR3 DNA follows: TGTGCCAGCAGTTTATTTAGGCAGGGGGCCGGGGAGCTGTTTTTT. The encoded protein is CASSLFRQGAGELFF.

The J gene is TRBJ2-7, the V gene TRBV27, with 8 bases matching TRBD2. V lost 6 bases and J lost 2; bases outside the gene matches: 9. There are 15 residues in the CDR3. Per the germline V gene, CDR1 is MNHEY and CDR2 is SMNVEV (reference sequence). This CDR3 is CASSKYGGGAYEQYF. Written as DNA, the CDR3 is TGTGCCAGCAGCAAATACGGGGGGGGCGCCTACGAGCAGTACTTC.

This chain joins TRBV7-2 and TRBJ1-4, with D unresolved. The CDR3 runs 14 residues. Trimming took 3 bases from V and 3 from J, leaving 8 bases between them. The germline V gene has CDR1 SGHTA and CDR2 FQGNSA. CDR3 nucleotide sequence: TGTGCCAGCAGCTTTCGGCGGGCTAATGAAAAACTGTTTTTT. Its translation: CASSFRRANEKLFF.

This chain links TRBV10-3 with TRBJ1-1, with D possibly being TRBD1 (5 bases). The CDR3 is made up of 13 amino acids. Trimming took 2 bases from V and 4 from J, leaving 8 bases between them. CDR1 and CDR2 (germline): ENHRY, SYGVKD. The CDR3 sequence: CAISEGGATEAFF. CDR3 in DNA: TGTGCCATCAGTGAGGGTGGGGCCACTGAAGCTTTCTTT.

The chain carries TRBV27 and TRBJ2-1; 9 positions agree with TRBD1. In germline, CDR1 is MNHEY, CDR2 SMNVEV (reference sequence). The CDR3 runs to 17 residues. After removal of 5 bases from V and 4 bases from J, the junction contained 12 bases not matched to a gene. CDR3 sequence (DNA): TGTGCCAGCAGTCCTAACCGGGACAGGGCCGGGTACAATGAGCAGTTCTTC. It is translated as CASSPNRDRAGYNEQFF.

The rearrangement links TRBV19 to TRBJ2-1, with TRBD1 matching over 7 bases. The germline CDR1 and CDR2 sequences are LNHDA and SQIVND (reference sequence). This CDR3 has 16 residues. The V and J ends lost 1 base and 4 bases, in that order; junction bases with no gene match: 7. The CDR3 nucleotides read TGTGCCAGTAGTATAGGTGGGACAGCGCCATACAATGAGCAGTTCTTC. As protein: CASSIGGTAPYNEQFF. The variable domain in full, completed from reference TRBV19 and TRBJ2-1, reads DGGITQSPKYLFRKEGQNVTLSCEQNLNHDAMYWYRQDPGQGLRLIYYSQIVNDFQKGDIAEGYSVSREKKESFPLTVTSAQKNPTAFYLCASSIGGTAPYNEQFFGPGTRLTVL.

This clone was seen a few times. The genes are TRBV7-9 and TRBJ2-7; TRBD1 matches at 9 bases. The CDR3 is made up of 16 amino acids. Germline values: CDR1 SEHNR, CDR2 FQNEAQ (reference sequence). V lost 5 bases, J lost 3 bases, and 11 bases stayed unmatched. The CDR3 coding sequence is TGTGCCAGCAGCCCCGTCCCGGGACAGGGAAGCTACGAGCAGTACTTC. Its protein product is CASSPVPGQGSYEQYF.

The V and J genes are TRBV12-5 and TRBJ2-1, with 9 positions matching TRBD2. With V trimmed by 2 bases and J by 5 bases, 4 bases remained unmatched. CDR1 LGHNT and CDR2 FRNRAP come from the germline V gene. CDR3 length: 15 amino acids. The CDR3 DNA reads as TGTGCTAGTGGTTTGATTGCTAGCGGGAACAATGAGCAGTTCTTC. Translation gives CASGLIASGNNEQFF.

The V and J genes are TRBV4-2 and TRBJ2-2; 12 nucleotides agree with TRBD2. Per the germline V gene, CDR1 is LGHNA and CDR2 is YNFKEQ. V was pared by 0 bases and J by 7 bases, with 15 bases of the junction left unmatched. This CDR3 comprises 20 residues. The CDR3 reads CASSQDLGLAGGPFLGELFF. The CDR3 nucleotides read TGTGCCAGCAGCCAAGATTTGGGCCTAGCGGGAGGGCCTTTCCTCGGGGAGCTGTTTTTT.

V usage is TRBV5-4 and J usage is TRBJ2-1; tentative D call: TRBD1 (7 bases). V was trimmed by 4 bases and J by 6 bases, leaving 14 bases between them. CDR3 size: 14 residues. The germline V gene has CDR1 SGHNT and CDR2 YYREEE (reference sequence). The chain's CDR3 is CASSPRQGGNEQFF. In DNA, the CDR3 is TGTGCCAGCAGCCCAAGACAGGGAGGCAATGAGCAGTTCTTC. The whole variable domain, filled in from reference TRBV5-4 and TRBJ2-1, reads ETGVTQSPTHLIKTRGQQVTLRCSSQSGHNTVSWYQQALGQGPQFIFQYYREEENGRGNFPPRFSGLQFPNYSSELNVNALELDDSALYLCASSPRQGGNEQFFGPGTRLTVL.

The rearrangement uses TRBV5-1 and TRBJ2-1; D remains ambiguous. The CDR3 runs to 13 residues. Trimming removed 3 bases at V and 4 bases at J, with 8 bases between. Germline V gives CDR1 SGHRS, CDR2 YFSETQ. CDR3 loop: CASSSIQYNEQFF. The CDR3 nucleotides are TGCGCCAGCAGCTCGATACAGTACAATGAGCAGTTCTTC.

The rearrangement links TRBV18 to TRBJ2-1; 8 bases are a match to TRBD2. Germline values: CDR1 KGHSH, CDR2 LQKENI. The CDR3 loop spans 14 amino acids. V dropped 11 bases and J dropped 7; count of bases not matched to a gene: 13. The CDR3 loop reads CAGQNSGTRNEQFF. CDR3 sequence (DNA): TGTGCCGGACAGAATAGCGGGACGAGGAATGAGCAGTTCTTC.

This chain uses TRBV5-4 with TRBJ2-1; 7 nucleotides agree with TRBD2. CDR1 and CDR2 (germline): SGHNT, YYREEE (reference sequence). The CDR3 length is 14 residues. The V and J ends lost 1 base and 10 bases, in that order; junction bases with no gene match: 8. CDR3 sequence: CASSLPGREGEQFF. As DNA, the CDR3 is TGTGCCAGCAGCTTGCCGGGGAGGGAGGGGGAGCAGTTCTTC.

CDR3 amino acids: CASSIQPTGLNTEAFF. CDR3 DNA sequence: TGTGCCAGCAGCATACAGCCTACAGGGTTGAACACTGAAGCTTTCTTT. The chain uses TRBV5-4 and TRBJ1-1; TRBD1 is a possible D gene (6 bases). From germline, CDR1 is SGHNT and CDR2 YYREEE (reference sequence). CDR3 length: 16 amino acids. V was shortened by 4 bases and J by 0 bases, with 16 bases between the two germline ends.

The chain carries TRBV11-2 and TRBJ2-2; TRBD2 matches 8 bases. Germline loops: CDR1 SGHAT, CDR2 FQNNGV. The CDR3 runs to 17 residues. Trimming cost V 1 base and J 1 base; bases outside gene matches: 5. CDR3 bases: TGTGCCAGCAGCTTAGCTAGCGGGTGGGTGAACACCGGGGAGCTGTTTTTT. Protein product: CASSLASGWVNTGELFF.

This clone was counted only a few times. The CDR3 sequence is CASSRDRGQPQHF. DNA of the CDR3: TGTGCCAGCAGTCGGGACAGGGGACAGCCCCAGCATTTT. V usage is TRBV27 and J usage is TRBJ1-5, with 10 bases matching TRBD1. The CDR3 is 13 residues long. The V gene end was trimmed by 5 bases and the J gene end by 7 bases; junction bases not matched to a gene: 2. Germline loops: CDR1 MNHEY, CDR2 SMNVEV (reference sequence).

The chain carries TRBV5-5 and TRBJ1-1; 8 bases align to TRBD1. Trimming removed 0 bases from V and 0 bases from J; junction bases left unmatched: 1. There are 15 residues in the CDR3. Germline lookup yields CDR1 SGHKS and CDR2 YYEKEE (reference sequence). DNA for the CDR3: TGTGCCAGCAGCTTGGGGGACAGGATGAACACTGAAGCTTTCTTT. It yields the protein CASSLGDRMNTEAFF.

This clone was seen just once. The chain has TRBV15 and TRBJ2-1; 13 bases fit TRBD2. The trim removed 7 bases at V and 7 bases at J, leaving 7 bases unmatched. The CDR3 length is 15 residues. Germline loops: CDR1 LNHNV, CDR2 YYDKDF (reference sequence). DNA of the CDR3: TGTGCCACCACCACCGGACTAGCGGGAGTAAATGAGCAGTTCTTC. Translated, it gives CATTTGLAGVNEQFF.

V and J are TRBV29-1 and TRBJ1-1; TRBD1 aligns across 8 bases. V gave up 7 bases and J gave up 4 bases; unmatched junction bases: 8. The CDR3 extends over 13 amino acids. Per the germline V gene, CDR1 is SQVTM and CDR2 is ANQGSEA. Here the CDR3 reads CSARTGTGTEAFF. CDR3 nucleotide sequence: TGCAGCGCCCGGACAGGGACAGGCACTGAAGCTTTCTTT.

The genes are TRBV19 and TRBJ2-1, with D possibly TRBD1 on 6 matching bases. The CDR3 contains 13 residues. Germline-derived CDR1 and CDR2 are LNHDA and SQIVND (reference sequence). V was clipped by 5 bases and J by 9 bases, with 14 bases between them. Here the CDR3 DNA reads TGTGCCAGTAGTTGGGGGCCCGTAGCTGAGCAGTTCTTC. Encoded protein: CASSWGPVAEQFF.

This clone was recorded once. V gene TRBV6-1 combines with J gene TRBJ2-5; 8 bases line up with TRBD1. The J call may not be correct, given that the DNA end is closer to TRBJ2-7. Per germline, CDR1 MNHNS and CDR2 SASEGT. The CDR3 extends over 12 amino acids. CDR3 in amino acids: CASRTGVNEQYF. The CDR3 DNA reads TGTGCCAGCAGGACAGGGGTTAACGAGCAGTACTTC.